The clone carrying this T cell receptor (beta chain) was detected a few times. No antigen is known for it. In the same sample, other DNA sequences code for this CDR3. This sample stems from a study of T cell responses to AZD1222 COVID-19 vaccine. Study-wide results and limits: Variant regions that are unmutated are reportedly the target of nearly half of spike-specific TCRs. Only 5 or 6 individuals given AZD1222 were seropositive at baseline. Once two AZD1222 doses were given, Spike-specific TCR breadth and depth went up. It should be noted that donors were predominantly white British and more often female, and clonal diversity was possibly underestimated.

Data came from immunoSEQ multiplex PCR; TCRdb stores just in-frame clones and leaves some out. The sample carries over 150,000 clones, about nine tenths recorded once. CDR3 length equals 13 residues. The V end lost 0 bases, the J end lost 2 bases, and 4 bases lay between the germline ends. Germline assignment: CDR1 LGHNA and CDR2 YSLEER. The rearrangement joins TRBV4-3 to TRBJ1-2; D remains unclear. This clonotype originated in an adult in good health. Sequencing used peripheral blood, obtained on day 0 of AZD1222 vaccination. Written as DNA, the CDR3 is TGCGCCAGCAGCCAAGACTTAAACTATGGCTACACCTTC. Residues: CASSQDLNYGYTF.